This T cell receptor (beta chain) was obtained from a study of blood T cell repertoires in COVID-19. Germline V gene lookup returns CDR1 MNHEY and CDR2 SVGAGI. The V gene end was trimmed by 6 bases and the J gene end by 5 bases; junction bases not matched to a gene: 6. This CDR3 is 14 amino acids long. Using immunoSEQ multiplex PCR, the repertoire was profiled, and TCRdb retains in-frame clones only, with some absent. This sample has about 150,000 clones, with more than 90% found just once. The chain employs TRBV6-5 and TRBJ1-1, with 10 bases identical to TRBD1. The sample was peripheral blood. The receptor was isolated from a man in his forties or fifties with acute or convalescent COVID-19. The DNA for the CDR3 is TGTGCCAGCAGGTCCGGGACAGGGGAGACTGAAGCTTTCTTT. Its translation is CASRSGTGETEAFF.